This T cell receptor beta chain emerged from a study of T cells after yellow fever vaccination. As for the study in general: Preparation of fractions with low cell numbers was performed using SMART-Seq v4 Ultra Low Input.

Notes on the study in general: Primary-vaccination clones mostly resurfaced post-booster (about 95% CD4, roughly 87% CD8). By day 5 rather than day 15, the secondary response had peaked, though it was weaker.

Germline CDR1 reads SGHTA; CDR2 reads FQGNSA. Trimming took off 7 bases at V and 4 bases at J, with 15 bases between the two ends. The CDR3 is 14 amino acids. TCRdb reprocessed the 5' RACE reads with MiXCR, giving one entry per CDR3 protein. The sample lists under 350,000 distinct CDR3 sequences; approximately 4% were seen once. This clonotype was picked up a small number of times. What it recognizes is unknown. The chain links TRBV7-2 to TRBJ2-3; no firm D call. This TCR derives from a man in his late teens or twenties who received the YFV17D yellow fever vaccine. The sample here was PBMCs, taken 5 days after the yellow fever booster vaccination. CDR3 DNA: TGTGCCAGCACCCTGCCTAGGGCGGCAGATACGCAGTATTTT. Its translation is CASTLPRAADTQYF.